The 22 T cell receptor beta chains below come from one sample, sequenced in a study of monozygotic twins with inflammatory bowel disease. TCRdb re-called the 5' RACE reads; one entry per CDR3 protein, DNA not given. The specimen's table records over 350,000 distinct CDR3 sequences. Material for sequencing was blood. The receptor source for this set is a human donor with ulcerative colitis or Crohn's disease, or a healthy co-twin of an affected twin (not recorded which).

The chain joins TRBV6-5 to TRBJ2-3. The CDR3 consists of 15 residues. Germline V gives CDR1 MNHEY, CDR2 SVGAGI. CDR3: CASSYGNSRTDTQYF.

The V gene is TRBV5-4, the J gene TRBJ1-5. Germline-derived CDR1 and CDR2 are SGHNT and YYREEE (reference sequence). The CDR3 runs 15 residues. The CDR3 is CASSSRESGNQPQHF.

This chain joins TRBV18 and TRBJ2-7; TCRdb selects TRBD1, and the lack of DNA leaves this call unchecked. This CDR3 contains 15 residues. Germline assignment: CDR1 KGHSH and CDR2 LQKENI. The CDR3 reads CASSPPGQATYEQYF.

V and J are TRBV7-2 and TRBJ1-6. The CDR3 has 14 amino acids. CDR1 is SGHTA, CDR2 FQGNSA, per germline. The CDR3 sequence: CASSFSRFNSPLQF.

This CDR3 reads CASRGLAGGTYSYEQYF. This chain links TRBV7-9 with TRBJ2-7; checking the TCRdb D call of TRBD2 is not possible without DNA. CDR1 is SEHNR, CDR2 FQNEAQ, per germline (reference sequence). This CDR3 is 17 amino acids long.

The genes are TRBV30 and TRBJ2-1; TCRdb selects TRBD1, and the lack of DNA leaves this call unchecked. The CDR3 runs 15 residues. Per the germline V gene, CDR1 is GTSNPN and CDR2 is SVGIG (reference sequence). This chain's CDR3 is CAWNWGQGSDNEQFF.

CDR3 in amino acids: CAISDSGGRTDTQYF. V and J are TRBV10-3 and TRBJ2-3; TCRdb gives TRBD1 as the D gene, but with no DNA this cannot be confirmed. The CDR3 runs to 15 residues. Germline V lookup: CDR1 ENHRY, CDR2 SYGVKD.

CDR3 loop: CSVADGQGIYEQYF. The chain links TRBV29-1 to TRBJ2-7; TCRdb outputs TRBD1, but without DNA this stays unchecked. Germline values: CDR1 SQVTM, CDR2 ANQGSEA. This CDR3 spans 14 amino acids.

The rearrangement joins TRBV30 to TRBJ2-5; TCRdb's D call, TRBD1, is unchecked because there is no DNA. CDR1 and CDR2 from the germline V gene are GTSNPN and SVGIG (reference sequence). The CDR3 runs to 14 residues. CDR3: CAWSTGTTQETQYF.

The J gene is TRBJ2-3, the V gene TRBV7-2; TCRdb calls TRBD1, which cannot be checked without DNA. There are 15 residues in the CDR3. Germline V gives CDR1 SGHTA, CDR2 FQGNSA. The CDR3 reads CASSIDRGRTDTQYF.

This chain joins TRBV28 and TRBJ2-2; checking the TCRdb D call of TRBD2 is not possible without DNA. This CDR3 comprises 15 residues. CDR1 MDHEN and CDR2 SYDVKM come from the germline V gene. CDR3 amino acids: CASRPGTFNTGELFF.

The CDR3 is CASSLGTSTGEQYF. The chain joins TRBV9 to TRBJ2-7; the D call from TCRdb, TRBD1, cannot be confirmed without DNA. This CDR3 spans 14 amino acids. Germline assignment: CDR1 SGDLS and CDR2 YYNGEE.

The chain couples TRBV4-1 to TRBJ2-3. Germline V CDR1 and CDR2: MGHRA, YSYEKL. This CDR3 comprises 12 residues. This CDR3 is CASSQDVDTQYF.

CDR3: CASSLQGPVYEQYF. The chain is built from TRBV5-1 and TRBJ2-7; TCRdb gives TRBD1 as the D gene, but with no DNA this cannot be confirmed. Germline CDR1 reads SGHRS; CDR2 reads YFSETQ. This CDR3 region has 14 residues. Using reference TRBV5-1 and TRBJ2-7 for the parts outside the CDR3, the full variable domain is KAGVTQTPRYLIKTRGQQVTLSCSPISGHRSVSWYQQTPGQGLQFLFEYFSETQRNKGNFPGRFSGRQFSNSRSEMNVSTLELGDSALYLCASSLQGPVYEQYFGPGTRLTVT.

The J gene is TRBJ1-1, the V gene TRBV12-3 or TRBV12-4; the TCRdb D gene call, TRBD1, has no DNA to confirm it. The CDR3 covers 14 residues. The chain's CDR3 is CASSLETGRTEAFF.

The chain combines TRBV5-1 with TRBJ1-6; checking the TCRdb D call of TRBD1 is not possible without DNA. CDR1 is SGHRS, CDR2 YFSETQ, per germline. The CDR3 extends over 15 amino acids. This chain's CDR3 is CASSSFGTGEEALHF.

The CDR3 spells CASSKDYSSYEQYF. The V and J genes are TRBV7-2 and TRBJ2-7; the TCRdb call, TRBD2, lacks DNA for checking. Germline V gives CDR1 SGHTA, CDR2 FQGNSA. The CDR3 is made up of 14 amino acids.

The J gene is TRBJ1-5, the V gene TRBV6-2 or TRBV6-3; without DNA, the TCRdb call of TRBD1 cannot be checked. Germline V gene sequence: CDR1 MNHEY, CDR2 SVGEGT. The CDR3 is 17 residues long. The CDR3: CASSYDFDRGGDQPQHF.

V usage is TRBV25-1 and J usage is TRBJ2-2; TCRdb's assignment of TRBD1 cannot be checked, as there is no DNA. CDR3 length: 15 amino acids. Germline V gene data show CDR1 as MGHDK and CDR2 as SYGVNS. This CDR3 reads CATSSGQKATGELFF.

The gene calls are TRBV5-6 and TRBJ2-1; TCRdb calls TRBD2, which cannot be checked without DNA. The CDR3 totals 15 residues. Germline V lookup: CDR1 SGHDT, CDR2 YYEEEE. The CDR3 sequence: CASRETGGPSNEQFF.

The V call is TRBV29-1, the J call TRBJ2-7; TCRdb names TRBD2, which stays unverified in the absence of DNA. This CDR3 has 14 residues. CDR1 and CDR2 (germline): SQVTM, ANQGSEA. The CDR3: CSVFGTDSTYEQYF.

This chain connects TRBV24-1 to TRBJ2-3; without DNA, the TCRdb call of TRBD1 cannot be checked. This CDR3 contains 17 residues. Germline V CDR1 and CDR2: KGHDR, SFDVKD. The CDR3 loop is CATSDIGQGGSTDTQYF.